Here is one TCR beta chain with its context. The data derive from a study of control samples from healthy donors and cancer patients. Trimming took 6 bases from V and 1 from J; bases not matched to a gene: 5. CDR1 and CDR2 (germline): SGHTA, FQGTGA. This CDR3 spans 16 amino acids. Sequencing was performed with immunoSEQ multiplex PCR; in TCRdb, only in-frame clones are kept and a portion is missing. This sample carries 150,000 to 200,000 clones, around nine tenths of them seen once, and the ten largest clones take less than 2%. V gene TRBV7-3 combines with J gene TRBJ2-2, with 10 bases matching TRBD2. Sequenced sample: blood. This clonotype was obtained from a man in his late teens or twenties in good health. This chain's CDR3 is CASSLLAGENTGELFF. DNA for the CDR3: TGTGCCAGCAGTCTCCTAGCGGGGGAGAACACCGGGGAGCTGTTTTTT. The complete variable domain, with remaining parts taken from reference TRBV7-3 and TRBJ2-2, reads GAGVSQTPSNKVTEKGKYVELRCDPISGHTALYWYRQSLGQGPEFLIYFQGTGAADDSGLPNDRFFAVRPEGSVSTLKIQRTERGDSAVYLCASSLLAGENTGELFFGEGSRLTVL.